Detailed here is one TCR beta chain. This sample was taken from a study of blood T cell repertoires in COVID-19. About the research overall: The origin of the acute and convalescent COVID-19 samples was the United States, Italy and Spain. From T cells, B-cell-depleted T cells, or PBMCs came the material, which was cDNA or gDNA.

Authors' analysis steps: Reference gene primers were amplified, and this amplification served to estimate nucleated cell counts. Assay used: immunoSEQ multiplex PCR; TCRdb lists only in-frame clones, some missing. V, J and clone size were drawn from that table, and D and trimming were deduced from the DNA. Of under 250,000 clones listed, approximately 86% are singletons. After removal of 6 bases from V and 7 bases from J, the junction contained 16 bases not matched to a gene. From germline, CDR1 is SGHRS and CDR2 YFSETQ. The CDR3 totals 17 residues. Specimen: peripheral blood. This clonotype was sampled from a man aged 35-49 years with acute or convalescent COVID-19. The rearrangement uses TRBV5-1 and TRBJ2-1; 10 positions agree with TRBD2. This CDR3 is CASTSQPLAGAGNEQFF. The CDR3 DNA sequence: TGCGCCAGCACCTCGCAGCCGCTAGCGGGGGCGGGTAATGAGCAGTTCTTC.